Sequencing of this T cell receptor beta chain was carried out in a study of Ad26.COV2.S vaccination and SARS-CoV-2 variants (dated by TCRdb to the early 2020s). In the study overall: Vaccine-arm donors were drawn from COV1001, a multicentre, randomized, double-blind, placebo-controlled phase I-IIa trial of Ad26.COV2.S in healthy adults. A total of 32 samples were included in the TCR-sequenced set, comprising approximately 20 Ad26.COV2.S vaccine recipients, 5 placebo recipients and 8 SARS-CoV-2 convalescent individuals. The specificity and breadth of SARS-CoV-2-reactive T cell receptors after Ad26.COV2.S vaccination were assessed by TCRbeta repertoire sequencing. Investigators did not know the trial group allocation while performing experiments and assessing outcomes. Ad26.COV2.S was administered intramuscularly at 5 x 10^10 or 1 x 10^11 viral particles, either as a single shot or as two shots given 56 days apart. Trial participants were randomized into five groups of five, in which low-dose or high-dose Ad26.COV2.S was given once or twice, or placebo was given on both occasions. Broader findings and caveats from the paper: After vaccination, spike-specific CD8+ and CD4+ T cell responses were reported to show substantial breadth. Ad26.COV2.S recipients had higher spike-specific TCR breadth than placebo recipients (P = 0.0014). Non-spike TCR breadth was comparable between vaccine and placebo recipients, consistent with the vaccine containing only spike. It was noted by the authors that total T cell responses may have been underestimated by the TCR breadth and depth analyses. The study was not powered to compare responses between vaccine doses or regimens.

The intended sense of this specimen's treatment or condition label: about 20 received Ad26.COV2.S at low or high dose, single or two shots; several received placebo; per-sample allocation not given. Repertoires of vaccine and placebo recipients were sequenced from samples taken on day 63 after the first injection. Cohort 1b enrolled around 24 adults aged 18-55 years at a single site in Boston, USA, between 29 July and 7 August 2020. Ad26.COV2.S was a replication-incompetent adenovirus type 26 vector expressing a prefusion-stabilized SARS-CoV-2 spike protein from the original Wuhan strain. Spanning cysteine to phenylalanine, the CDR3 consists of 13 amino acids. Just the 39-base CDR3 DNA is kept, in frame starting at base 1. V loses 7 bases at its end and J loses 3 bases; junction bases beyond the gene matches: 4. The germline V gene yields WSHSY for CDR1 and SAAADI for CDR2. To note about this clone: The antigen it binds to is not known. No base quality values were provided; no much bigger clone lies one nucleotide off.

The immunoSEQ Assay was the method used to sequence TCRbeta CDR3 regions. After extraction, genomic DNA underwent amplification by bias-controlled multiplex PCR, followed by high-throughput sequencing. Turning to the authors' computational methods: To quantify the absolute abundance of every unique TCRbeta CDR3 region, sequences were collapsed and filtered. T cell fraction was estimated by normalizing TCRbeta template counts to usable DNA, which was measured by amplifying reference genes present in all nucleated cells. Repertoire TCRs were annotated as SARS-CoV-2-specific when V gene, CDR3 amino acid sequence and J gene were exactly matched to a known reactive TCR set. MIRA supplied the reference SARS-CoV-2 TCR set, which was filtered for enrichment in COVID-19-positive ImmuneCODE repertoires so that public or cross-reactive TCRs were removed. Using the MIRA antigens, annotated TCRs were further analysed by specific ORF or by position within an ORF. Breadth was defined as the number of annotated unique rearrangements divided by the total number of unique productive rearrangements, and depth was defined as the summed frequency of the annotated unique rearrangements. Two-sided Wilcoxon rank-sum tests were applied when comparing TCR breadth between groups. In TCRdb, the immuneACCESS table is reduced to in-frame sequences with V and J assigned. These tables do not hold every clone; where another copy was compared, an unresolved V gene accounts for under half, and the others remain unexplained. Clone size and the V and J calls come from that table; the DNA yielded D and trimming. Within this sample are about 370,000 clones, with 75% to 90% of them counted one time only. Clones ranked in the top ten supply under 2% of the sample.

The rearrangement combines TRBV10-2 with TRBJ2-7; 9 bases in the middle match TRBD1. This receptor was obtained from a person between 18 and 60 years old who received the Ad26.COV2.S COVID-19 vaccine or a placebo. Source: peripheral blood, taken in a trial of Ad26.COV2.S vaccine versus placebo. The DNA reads TGCGCCAGCATTCCGGGACAGGGCTACGAGCAGTACTTC. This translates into CASIPGQGYEQYF.